This T cell receptor (beta chain) was observed in a study of shared clonotypes between healthy human individuals (dated by TCRdb to the early 2020s). A note on the overall study: The cohort comprised a couple of women and three men aged 18 to 49 years. For each donor, CD4 naive and CD4 memory were each run on three plates, CD8 naive on two plates, and CD8 memory on one plate. To estimate repertoire size and how much clonotype sharing occurs between individuals, the study deeply sequenced the blood TCR repertoires of about 5 healthy adults. Different laboratories and diverse techniques were used to prepare libraries and sequence TCR repertoires, to increase sequencing depth and limit assay-specific biases. Leukapheresis yielded between about 0.85 and 10 billion PBMCs per donor.

Per the germline V gene (reference sequence), PRHDT is the CDR1 and FYEKMQ is the CDR2. Trimming takes 5 bases from V and 5 bases from J, and the germline ends sit 15 bases apart. The CDR3, cysteine through phenylalanine, is 14 amino acids long. The retained sequence is limited to the CDR3, 42 bases, with the frame set at the first base. TCR CDR3 regions were amplified from genomic DNA by multiplex PCR using the deep immunoSEQ assay. Genomic DNA extracted from each cell subset was distributed evenly over all wells of several immunoSEQ 96-well plates, and each plate served as one replicate. For sorted subsets, each replicate PCR was loaded with roughly 200 ng genomic DNA, equivalent to approximately 27,000 T cell genomes. Purified libraries were measured with a Qubit 3.0 fluorometer, size-checked on a Bioanalyzer 2100, and measured again with the KAPA Library Quantification kit. Every immunoSEQ 96-well plate was sequenced on a separate single-read 150-cycle Illumina NextSeq 550 flow cell. The published analysis was carried out like this. Because the immunoSEQ output included only junctional sequences and no quality scores, the filtering could not be the same as the filtering used for full-length reads. To assign V/J genes and CDR3, sequences were annotated using PyIR, a Python wrapper for IgBLAST v1.9, with IMGT germline references. Reads were filtered out if the reads had weak V/J assignments (E-value above 1e-6), no CDR3, stop codons, out-of-frame junctions, or ambiguous translated residues. V3J clonotypes were defined as sequences sharing the same inferred V gene, J gene, and CDR3 amino acid sequence. Percentage overlap between repertoires was computed as shared unique clonotypes divided by the size of the smaller repertoire. Repertoire richness was assessed with RTK rarefaction, the Chao1 estimator, and Recon v2.1 estimates of unobserved clonotypes. Generation probabilities for all TCRbeta clonotypes obtained by the gDNA method from a handful of donors were computed using OLGA. The immuneACCESS repertoire file appears here via TCRdb, limited to in-frame rearrangements. These files lack a portion of the clones; in checked studies, under half of the deficit traces to unresolved V genes, and the cause of the others is not known. V, J and clone size are those of that table, while D and trimming were read from the DNA. The sample table holds about 800,000 clones, of which 96% were seen once. The ten largest account for approximately 0.2% of the sample.

On this clone itself: No antigen is known for it. The input lacks base qualities; no much larger clone sits a single base away.

Here is what the overall study found, with its caveats: Rarefaction of sorted-subset datasets indicated incomplete sequencing despite the large sequencing depth. Larger estimated clonotype richness was generally found for naive subsets than for memory subsets. Pairwise subsampling led to the expectation that sequencing depth would affect the degree of clonotype sharing among donors. When several donors were compared, the shared fraction of clonotypes was around 5% for naive CD4, about 4% for naive CD8, 2.3% for memory CD4, and under 0.5% for memory CD8. Sampling was restricted to blood, and TCR repertoires in tissue are likely to differ from TCR repertoires in blood. Compared with non-shared clonotypes, clonotypes shared by all four sorted-subset donors had higher generation probabilities. The small number of donors limited the genetic and exposure-history diversity represented.

CD8 naive samples were CD45RO-negative cells positively selected for CCR7, giving a CD45RA+CCR7+ population that excluded TemRA cells. The donors were healthy, HIV-negative adults who had no recently reported acute infections or vaccinations. All donors were Caucasian adults living in Nashville, Tennessee, USA. Blood was collected by leukapheresis, and PBMCs were isolated by Ficoll-Histopaque density gradient centrifugation and then cryopreserved in liquid nitrogen vapor phase. Purity and quantity of every magnetically sorted T cell population were checked by analytical flow cytometry. Genomic DNA was isolated from every sorted fraction and measured by UV absorbance on a Nanodrop 2000c.

The specimen was naive CD8+ T cells sorted from blood. Interpreted using the paper, the cell subset or site label stands for: CD45RA+CCR7+. The clonotype originates from a man under 40 in good health. In this chain, TRBV13 is recombined with TRBJ2-5, and the D gene may be TRBD2, 5 bases matching. CDR3 sequence: CASSPRPGEETQYF. Here is the DNA: TGTGCCAGCAGCCCCCGACCTGGGGAGGAGACCCAGTACTTC.